The rows below give T cell receptor beta chains drawn from one sample of a study of blood T cells in healthy people across ages. MiXCR, applied by TCRdb to the 5' RACE reads, yields one record per CDR3 protein. The sample has some 700,000 distinct CDR3 sequences, roughly 45% seen once. Sequenced: blood. These receptors were collected from a woman aged 60 to 75 in good health. Both conserved end residues are part of each CDR3. The D gene is left open where the match is weak. Clone size is shown for a subset of rows, as once, few, many or a class of expanded clone.

.,TRBJ2-3,TRBV5-4,TRBD2,TGTGCCAGCAGCCTACCGGGACTACCTACAGATACGCAGTATTTT,CASSLPGLPTDTQYF
few,TRBJ1-6,TRBV3-1,.,TGTGCCAGCAGTCAAGCTACCCGGGTACCCCTCCACTTT,CASSQATRVPLHF
few,TRBJ1-2,TRBV20-1,.,TGCAGTGCTAGATGGGAGGGTGATGGCTACACCTTC,CSARWEGDGYTF
few,TRBJ2-3,TRBV12-3/TRBV12-4,.,TGTGCCAGCAGTTTAAGTCAGGGCACGCAGTATTTT,CASSLSQGTQYF
.,TRBJ2-1,TRBV20-1,.,TGCAGTGCTAGAGATTCAGGAGCTAGCGCCTACAATGAGCAGTTCTTC,CSARDSGASAYNEQFF
.,TRBJ2-6,TRBV12-3/TRBV12-4,.,TGTGCCAGCAGTTGGTTTGGGAAAGTCTCAGGGGCCAACGTCCTGACTTTC,CASSWFGKVSGANVLTF
.,TRBJ2-1,TRBV7-3,.,TGTGCCAGGAAGTGGGGGGACATCCACAATGAGCAGTTCTTC,CARKWGDIHNEQFF
.,TRBJ2-7,TRBV6-1,.,TGTGCCAGCAGTGAGATGAGGCACGAGCAGTACTTC,CASSEMRHEQYF
.,TRBJ2-1,TRBV9,.,TGTGCCAGCAGCGTAGGGATCTGGGCGGATGAGCAGTTCTTC,CASSVGIWADEQFF
.,TRBJ2-1,TRBV24-1,TRBD2,TGTGCCACCAGTGTAAGAAAAACCGGGACTAGCGGGAGGGCCCCAGGTAATGAGCAGTTCTTC,CATSVRKTGTSGRAPGNEQFF
.,TRBJ1-2,TRBV15,.,TGTGCCACCGCGTCTACTCAGGGGTTCCGGGACTATGGCTACACCTTC,CATASTQGFRDYGYTF
.,TRBJ2-1,TRBV6-1,TRBD2,TGTGCCAGCAGTGAAGCGCTTTGGGAGGGGAGCTACGAGCAGTTCTTC,CASSEALWEGSYEQFF
many,TRBJ2-3,TRBV20-1,TRBD2,TGCAGTGCTAGAAGGGCTAGCGGGCTAGCCACAGATACGCAGTATTTT,CSARRASGLATDTQYF
.,TRBJ1-2,TRBV14,.,TGTGCCAGCAGCCCCCTGGCGGGCGGCGGTGGCTACACCTTC,CASSPLAGGGGYTF
.,TRBJ1-4,TRBV5-1,TRBD1,TGCGCCAGCAGCTTTGAGGGACAGACTAATGAAAAACTGTTTTTT,CASSFEGQTNEKLFF
.,TRBJ1-1,TRBV5-6,.,TGTGCCAGCAGCCCGGACAGCAGGAACACTGAAGCTTTCTTT,CASSPDSRNTEAFF
few,TRBJ2-1,TRBV4-2,.,TGTGCCAGCAGCCACCCGAGGCAGGGGACCAAGGCTTCACAAGAGACCCAGTTCTTC,CASSHPRQGTKASQETQFF
many,TRBJ2-1,TRBV12-3/TRBV12-4,TRBD1,TGTGCCAGCAGTTTAAAGACAGGGATTGGCGAGCAGTTCTTC,CASSLKTGIGEQFF